This T cell receptor (beta chain) is from a study of human T cells and chemical hapten exposure. Study in general: There were per-sample TCR yield variations, arising mainly from small pooled library volume differences.

TCRdb reanalysed the RACE reads using MiXCR and keeps one entry per CDR3 protein. The repertoire holds over 65,000 distinct CDR3 sequences, with approximately 10% as singletons. The CDR3 runs 14 residues. V lost 4 bases, J lost 9 bases, and 13 bases lay in between. Germline V gene lookup returns CDR1 SEHNR and CDR2 FQNEAQ (reference sequence). This clonotype was detected many times. What it binds is not known. Whole-study results and caveats: Sensitizing to DPC left TCRs with a frequency above 1 in 1000 unaltered. Significantly more large CDR3 similarity clusters were formed by expanded TCRs than by controls.

Time point in this sample: patch test 2, 6 weeks after DPC sensitization. Specified treatment: therapeutic diphenylcyclopropenone sensitization with weekly scalp DPC. The material sequenced was whole blood, taken in connection with sensitization to the hapten diphenylcyclopropenone (DPC). This sequence joins TRBV7-9 and TRBJ1-6; D is undetermined. The sequence came from a man younger than 30 with alopecia areata. Some clones in this sample may be carry-over from other donors' samples. DNA of the CDR3: TGTGCCAGCAGCTCCTCCCTAATTGGTTCACCCCTCCACTTT. Translated, it gives CASSSSLIGSPLHF.